The 23 T cell receptor beta chains below all came from one sample that was sequenced in a study of blood T cell repertoires in COVID-19. TCRdb keeps only in-frame clones here, not all; method: immunoSEQ multiplex PCR. The table shows over 200,000 clones, with about 85% occurring only once. Sequences were obtained from PBMCs or T cells enriched from blood (not recorded which). These receptor sequences come from a man aged 25 to 40 who had recovered from COVID-19.

V is TRBV3-1 (or the pseudogene TRBV3-2) and J is TRBJ2-7; D gene unclear. Germline CDR1 LGHDT, CDR2 YNNKEL (reference sequence). CDR3 length equals 12 residues. With 3 bases removed from V and 7 bases from J, the gap between germline ends came to 10 bases. CDR3 nucleotides: TGTGCCAGCAGCCATCCCAGCGCGGAGCAGTACTTC. Its translation is CASSHPSAEQYF.

The CDR3 here is CASSPVDSSGGPYEQYF. The CDR3 DNA reads as TGTGCCAGCAGTCCTGTGGACTCCTCTGGCGGACCCTACGAGCAGTACTTC. The chain uses TRBV28 and TRBJ2-7, with D possibly TRBD2 on 5 matching bases. The CDR3 is made up of 17 amino acids. The germline V gene encodes CDR1 MDHEN and CDR2 SYDVKM. V lost 5 bases and J lost 2, with 22 bases in between.

The V gene is TRBV19, the J gene TRBJ2-1, with 9 bases that match TRBD2. Germline CDR1 is LNHDA and CDR2 is SQIVND (reference sequence). This CDR3 spans 16 amino acids. The V segment lost 3 bases and the J segment 7 bases; nucleotides outside the gene matches: 10. Here the CDR3 DNA reads TGTGCCAGTAGTATTTTGAGTAGCGGGAGCAGGAATGAGCAGTTCTTC. This sequence encodes CASSILSSGSRNEQFF.

The chain carries TRBV3-1 (or the pseudogene TRBV3-2) and TRBJ1-6, with a weak D call TRBD1 (5 bases). V gave up 0 bases and J gave up 0 bases, with 12 bases separating them. Germline CDR1 and CDR2: LGHDT and YNNKEL (reference sequence). The CDR3 length is 18 residues. The CDR3 loop reads CASSQDGAASSYNSPLHF. Here the CDR3 DNA reads TGTGCCAGCAGCCAAGATGGGGCAGCCAGCTCCTATAATTCACCCCTCCACTTT.

The gene calls are TRBV6-5 and TRBJ1-4, with unresolved D. The CDR3 sequence is 16 residues long. CDR1 and CDR2 (germline): MNHEY, SVGAGI. V lost 2 bases, J lost 2 bases, and 12 bases lay in between. The CDR3 sequence: CASSYGPVLTNEKLFF. The CDR3 coding sequence is TGTGCCAGCAGTTACGGGCCCGTCCTGACTAATGAAAAACTGTTTTTT.

This clone was seen more than once but under ten times. The chain recombines TRBV6-2 or TRBV6-3 with TRBJ2-7; 9 bases are a match to TRBD2. CDR1 and CDR2 from the germline V gene are MNHEY and SVGEGT. CDR3 length equals 18 residues. Trimming took 3 bases from V and 2 from J; bases not matched to a gene: 14. The CDR3 bases are TGTGCCAGCAGTTATGGGGGCGCGGGAGGGCCTCGTCCCTACGAGCAGTACTTC. Encoded protein: CASSYGGAGGPRPYEQYF.

This chain joins TRBV4-2 and TRBJ1-1; the D gene is possibly TRBD1 (6 bases). The CDR3 runs 13 residues. With 3 bases removed from V and 11 bases from J, the gap between germline ends came to 16 bases. Germline assignment: CDR1 LGHNA and CDR2 YNFKEQ. CDR3 sequence: CASSQNLQGSAFF. CDR3 DNA sequence: TGTGCCAGCAGCCAGAATTTACAGGGAAGCGCTTTCTTT.

The chain carries TRBV27 and TRBJ2-3; D possibly corresponds to TRBD2 (5 bases). The V and J ends lost 5 bases and 3 bases respectively, with 12 bases between them. The CDR3 is made up of 14 amino acids. The germline CDR1 and CDR2 sequences are MNHEY and SMNVEV (reference sequence). As DNA, the CDR3 is TGTGCCAGCAGTCCAGTCGGGGAGACAGATACGCAGTATTTT. Translating it yields CASSPVGETDTQYF.

The chain joins TRBV2 to TRBJ2-7; 7 bases fit TRBD1. The germline gives CDR1 SNHLY, CDR2 FYNNEI. V shed 8 bases, J shed 2 bases, and the junction held 9 bases outside the gene matches. The length of the CDR3 is 14 residues. This CDR3 is CASATGFSPYEQYF. CDR3 in DNA: TGTGCCAGCGCGACAGGGTTTAGTCCCTACGAGCAGTACTTC.

The chain uses TRBV30 and TRBJ1-2; D unresolved. Deletions cut 0 bases from V and 4 bases from J, with 15 bases between. CDR3 size: 15 residues. CDR1 is GTSNPN, CDR2 SVGIG, per germline (reference sequence). For the CDR3, the DNA is TGTGCCTGGAGTGTACGGGTAGGGAGGAGCTATGGCTACACCTTC. Translating it yields CAWSVRVGRSYGYTF.

This clone was seen a single time. The chain joins TRBV7-9 to TRBJ2-6; TRBD1 is a possible D gene (6 bases). The germline V and J ends were trimmed by 6 bases and 2 bases, with 20 bases remaining between them. Germline assignment: CDR1 SEHNR and CDR2 FQNEAQ (reference sequence). The CDR3 is 18 residues long. Written as DNA, the CDR3 is TGTGCCAGCAGTCACGCTGGAGGACAGCCGACTGGGGCCAACGTCCTGACTTTC. Its protein is CASSHAGGQPTGANVLTF.

The V call is TRBV7-3, the J call TRBJ2-3, with 10 bases aligning to TRBD1. CDR3 size: 17 residues. Losses at the gene ends were 1 base for V and 2 bases for J; bases not matched to a gene: 6. Germline V CDR1 and CDR2: SGHTA, FQGTGA. DNA for the CDR3: TGTGCCAGCAGCTTAAACGGTGGGACAGGGGCCACAGATACGCAGTATTTT. It is translated as CASSLNGGTGATDTQYF.

This clone appeared once. The rearrangement links TRBV7-2 to TRBJ2-7, with TRBD1 identical over 7 bases. This CDR3 is 14 amino acids long. With V trimmed by 1 base and J by 2 bases, 2 bases remained unmatched. Germline loops: CDR1 SGHTA, CDR2 FQGNSA. CDR3 sequence: CASSLGGQPYEQYF. The CDR3 nucleotides read TGTGCCAGCAGCTTAGGGGGACAGCCCTACGAGCAGTACTTC.

V and J are TRBV27 and TRBJ2-5, with 7 nucleotides matching TRBD1. Losses at the gene ends were 6 bases for V and 2 bases for J; bases not matched to a gene: 9. From germline, CDR1 is MNHEY and CDR2 SMNVEV (reference sequence). There are 15 residues in the CDR3. CDR3: CASRDSGQRQETQYF. Written as DNA, the CDR3 is TGTGCCAGCAGAGACTCGGGACAGCGTCAAGAGACCCAGTACTTC.

This clone was observed a single time. The rearrangement links TRBV5-4 to TRBJ2-3; 13 bases agree with TRBD2. Germline V CDR1 and CDR2: SGHNT, YYREEE (reference sequence). This CDR3 is 16 amino acids long. V was pared by 4 bases and J by 7 bases, with 9 bases of the junction left unmatched. The CDR3 here is CASSVTSGRASYTQYF. The DNA of the CDR3 is TGTGCCAGCAGCGTTACTAGCGGGAGGGCCTCTTATACGCAGTATTTT.

The chain has TRBV3-1 (or the pseudogene TRBV3-2) and TRBJ2-3; D may be TRBD2 (5 bases). V was cut by 2 bases and J by 4 bases, with 7 bases left in between. The CDR3 extends over 13 amino acids. Germline loops: CDR1 LGHDT, CDR2 YNNKEL (reference sequence). For the CDR3, the DNA is TGTGCCAGCAGCCAAAGCGGAGCAGATACGCAGTATTTT. This codes for CASSQSGADTQYF.

The CDR3 is CASSPGDFSPLHF. The CDR3 coding sequence is TGTGCCAGCTCACCGGGCGATTTTTCACCCCTCCACTTT. The rearrangement uses TRBV18 and TRBJ1-6; D call uncertain. Trimming pared 3 bases from V and 9 bases from J, leaving 9 bases between. CDR3 length equals 13 residues. Germline CDR1 is KGHSH and CDR2 is LQKENI.

This rearrangement joins TRBV18 to TRBJ2-2; 8 bases align to TRBD2. Germline-derived CDR1 and CDR2 are KGHSH and LQKENI. This CDR3 contains 15 residues. V lost 6 bases to trimming and J lost 1 base; unmatched junction nucleotides: 4. Here the CDR3 DNA reads TGTGCCAGCTCCCCCCTAGCGGGGAACACCGGGGAGCTGTTTTTT. This codes for CASSPLAGNTGELFF.

The chain carries TRBV2 and TRBJ2-2, with 9 bases that match TRBD2. The V segment lost 6 bases and the J segment 1 base; nucleotides outside the gene matches: 12. Germline-derived CDR1 and CDR2 are SNHLY and FYNNEI. CDR3 length: 18 residues. CDR3 sequence reads: CASRKQPSSGKNTGELFF. DNA for the CDR3: TGTGCCAGCAGGAAACAACCATCTAGCGGGAAGAACACCGGGGAGCTGTTTTTT.

The chain joins TRBV2 to TRBJ1-5; a weak D match, TRBD1 (6 bases). This CDR3 is 15 amino acids long. Per the germline V gene, CDR1 is SNHLY and CDR2 is FYNNEI. V was pared by 3 bases and J by 2 bases, with 11 bases between. The CDR3 DNA follows: TGTGCCAGCAGTGAGGGCAGGGGAGGCAATCAGCCCCAGCATTTT. Translated: CASSEGRGGNQPQHF.

This clone was detected many times. The same CDR3 is also encoded by other DNA sequences in this sample. The chain uses TRBV2 and TRBJ1-1; D might be TRBD1 (6 bases). Trimming removed 7 bases from V and 3 bases from J, with 12 bases in between. The CDR3 runs 13 residues. Per germline, CDR1 SNHLY and CDR2 FYNNEI. Here the CDR3 reads CASKRGLDTEAFF. CDR3 nucleotide sequence: TGTGCCAGCAAAAGGGGGTTGGACACTGAAGCTTTCTTT.

The CDR3 DNA reads TGTGCCAGCGGCCCACGCCGCGGGGGCTACACCTTC. This translates into CASGPRRGGYTF. The V and J genes are TRBV6-5 and TRBJ1-2; unclear D gene. Between the trimmed V and J ends, which lost 8 bases and 8 bases, there was a span of 15 bases. There are 12 residues in the CDR3. The V gene's germline CDR1 is MNHEY and CDR2 SVGAGI.

The chain uses TRBV6-1 and TRBJ1-3; D is perhaps TRBD1 (6 bases). The V gene's germline CDR1 is MNHNS and CDR2 SASEGT. The CDR3 contains 16 residues. Trimming shortened V by 4 bases and J by 0 bases, and 13 bases separated the two germline ends. The CDR3 DNA is TGTGCCAGCAGTGCCCGACAGGACCTCTCTGGAAACACCATATATTTT. It specifies CASSARQDLSGNTIYF.